This TCR beta chain stems from a study of T cells expressing NK-cell markers. For each CDR3 protein, TCRdb gives one entry from its re-call of the 5' RACE reads, without DNA. The sample table sets out hundreds of thousands of distinct CDR3 sequences. Germline CDR1 reads SGHDT; CDR2 reads YYEEEE. CDR3 length: 15 residues. V is TRBV5-6 and J is TRBJ2-1; TCRdb calls TRBD1, which cannot be checked without DNA. The material sequenced was blood T cells: a sorted CD56 or NKG2C T cell subset, CD4+ or CD8+ T cells, or bulk PBMC T cells (not recorded which). This receptor was obtained from a woman between 18 and 70 years old in good health. The CDR3 here is CASSLVWDRVHEQFF.